A single T cell receptor (beta chain) is shown here with its context. What it binds is not known. With the read ending 3 residues before the CDR3 end, the germline J gene is used to fill in that end. These data originate in a study of T cells in women clearing cervical HPV infection. In the study overall: Cases' blood sampling followed lesion detection by median approximately 150 days (90 to 200). Regarding the study as a whole: TRBV6-7 abundance was lower in cases than controls (around 0.1% versus 0.15%). CIN3+ cases had significantly higher TCR repertoire richness than controls, but evenness did not differ.

TCRdb's table, derived via immunoSEQ multiplex PCR, lists solely in-frame clones and lacks some. Its table records roughly 37,000 clones. The CDR3 has 14 residues. Trimming took off 5 bases at V and 2 bases at J, with 13 bases between the two ends. CDR1 is SQVTM and CDR2 is ANQGSEA in the germline V gene. All participants had a single incident cervical HPV16 infection, and prevalent HPV16 infections were excluded. The TCR comes from a woman aged 18-69 years with a cervical HPV16 infection that either progressed to CIN3+ or cleared (not recorded which). The rearrangement uses TRBV29-1 and TRBJ2-1; D not resolved. Specimen: blood buffy coat. The CDR3 DNA, read in part, is TGCAGCGTTAGGTCGAGTGGTCCCTACAATGAG. Residues: CSVRSSGPYNE. In full, the CDR3 reads CSVRSSGPYNEQFF.